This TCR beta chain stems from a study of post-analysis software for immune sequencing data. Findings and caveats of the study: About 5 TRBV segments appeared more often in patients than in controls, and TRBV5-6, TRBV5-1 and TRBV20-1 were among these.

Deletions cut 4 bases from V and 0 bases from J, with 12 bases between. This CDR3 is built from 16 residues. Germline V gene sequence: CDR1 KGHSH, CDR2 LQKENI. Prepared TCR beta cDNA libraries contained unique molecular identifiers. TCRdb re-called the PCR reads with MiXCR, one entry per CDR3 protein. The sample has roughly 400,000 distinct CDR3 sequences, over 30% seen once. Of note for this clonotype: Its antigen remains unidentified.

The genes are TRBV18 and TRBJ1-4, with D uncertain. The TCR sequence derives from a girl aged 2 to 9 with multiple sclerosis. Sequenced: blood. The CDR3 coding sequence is TGTGCCAGCTCACTCTCAGGCTTGACAACTAATGAAAAACTGTTTTTT. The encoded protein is CASSLSGLTTNEKLFF.